The 10 T cell receptor beta chains presented below share a single source sample, sequenced in a study of shared clonotypes between healthy human individuals. The repertoire was sequenced with immunoSEQ multiplex PCR; TCRdb's copy has only in-frame clones and lacks some. The sample lists millions of clones; roughly 94% were seen once. Selected positively for CCR7 and CD45RO-negative, naive CD8 cells excluded terminally differentiated effector memory CD45RA+ cells. Sequencing was performed on naive CD8+ T cells sorted from blood. The receptors derive from a man in his late teens or twenties in good health.

V and J are TRBV4-3 and TRBJ1-1; D is ambiguous. Trimming pared 6 bases from V and 2 bases from J, leaving 10 bases between. CDR3 length equals 13 residues. CDR1 LGHNA and CDR2 YSLEER come from the germline V gene. The CDR3 sequence is CASSPYPNTEAFF. For the CDR3, the DNA is TGCGCCAGCAGTCCATACCCCAACACTGAAGCTTTCTTT.

Concerning this clone itself: Other DNA sequences in the sample encode the same CDR3. The chain links TRBV5-1 to TRBJ1-1; D gene uncertain. V was trimmed by 0 bases and J by 8 bases, leaving 5 bases between them. CDR1 is SGHRS and CDR2 is YFSETQ in the germline V gene. The length of the CDR3 is 11 residues. The DNA of the CDR3 is TGCGCCAGCAGCTTGGGTGGAGAAGCTTTCTTT. It codes for CASSLGGEAFF.

This clone has more than one count but fewer than ten. The chain carries TRBV4-1 and TRBJ1-5; D gene unclear. Between the trimmed V and J ends, which lost 0 bases and 6 bases, there was a span of 9 bases. Per germline, CDR1 MGHRA and CDR2 YSYEKL. This CDR3 is built from 14 residues. The CDR3 DNA sequence: TGCGCCAGCAGCCAAGAGGCAGGCCTTCAGCCCCAGCATTTT. Its translation is CASSQEAGLQPQHF.

This clone was observed once. The chain links TRBV27 to TRBJ2-5; TRBD2 is a possible D gene (5 bases). The CDR3 is 15 residues long. V was cut by 5 bases and J by 0 bases, with 13 bases left in between. Germline V lookup: CDR1 MNHEY, CDR2 SMNVEV (reference sequence). DNA for the CDR3: TGTGCCAGCAGTCCGGGGAGAGCCAACCAAGAGACCCAGTACTTC. Encoded protein: CASSPGRANQETQYF.

The rearrangement uses TRBV6-5 and TRBJ1-5; 9 positions match TRBD1. Germline CDR1 and CDR2: MNHEY and SVGAGI. Trimming removed 6 bases from V and 6 bases from J; junction bases left unmatched: 3. The CDR3 totals 13 residues. The CDR3 DNA is TGTGCCAGCAGGCCGGACAGGGGTCAGCCCCAGCATTTT. The encoded protein is CASRPDRGQPQHF.

The CDR3 reads CAISERLAGTYNEQFF. The DNA for the CDR3 is TGTGCCATCAGTGAGAGGTTAGCGGGGACCTACAATGAGCAGTTCTTC. The J gene is TRBJ2-1, the V gene TRBV10-3; 8 bases fit TRBD2. This CDR3 has 16 residues. Germline assignment: CDR1 ENHRY and CDR2 SYGVKD. V lost 2 bases, J lost 2 bases, and 5 bases stayed unmatched.

As regards this clone: The sample contains more than one DNA sequence encoding this CDR3. The chain recombines TRBV19 with TRBJ2-5; 7 nucleotides agree with TRBD2. The CDR3 totals 15 residues. V lost 6 bases, J lost 0 bases, and 7 bases stayed unmatched. Germline CDR1 LNHDA, CDR2 SQIVND (reference sequence). In DNA form, the CDR3 reads TGTGCCAGTAGCCTGGGGCTAGCGGACCAAGAGACCCAGTACTTC. Translating gives CASSLGLADQETQYF.

A note on this clone: Distinct nucleotide sequences in the sample also encode this CDR3. The V call is TRBV28, the J call TRBJ2-7, with D perhaps TRBD2 (5 bases). Trimming pared 5 bases from V and 0 bases from J, leaving 5 bases between. Germline assignment: CDR1 MDHEN and CDR2 SYDVKM. CDR3 size: 12 residues. The CDR3 sequence: CASSTSSYEQYF. CDR3 DNA sequence: TGTGCCAGCAGTACTAGCTCCTACGAGCAGTACTTC. Variable domain in full (rest from reference TRBV28 and TRBJ2-7): DVKVTQSSRYLVKRTGEKVFLECVQDMDHENMFWYRQDPGLGLRLIYFSYDVKMKEKGDIPEGYSVSREKKERFSLILESASTNQTSMYLCASSTSSYEQYFGPGTRLTVT.

This clone came up a few times. V is TRBV7-6 and J is TRBJ2-2, with 8 bases that match TRBD2. This CDR3 spans 16 amino acids. The V gene's germline CDR1 is SGHVS and CDR2 FNYEAQ. The V gene end was trimmed by 7 bases and the J gene end by 8 bases; junction bases not matched to a gene: 15. The CDR3 DNA follows: TGTGCCAGCACCCGACAACCGGGACTAGTGTTAGGGGAGCTGTTTTTT. This translates into CASTRQPGLVLGELFF.

The V and J genes are TRBV25-1 and TRBJ1-6; D gene unclear. Trimming took 3 bases from V and 8 from J, leaving 14 bases between them. This CDR3 has 15 amino acids. Germline CDR1 reads MGHDK; CDR2 reads SYGVNS. This chain's CDR3 is CASSDLGSEDSPLHF. The CDR3 coding sequence is TGTGCCAGCAGTGATTTGGGGTCAGAAGATTCACCCCTCCACTTT.